The source of this T cell receptor beta chain is a study of blood T cell repertoires in COVID-19. Assay used: immunoSEQ multiplex PCR; TCRdb lists only in-frame clones, some missing. The sample lists some 260,000 clones; approximately 90% were seen once. Grouping used clinical history reported by participants in a survey and questionnaire. Germline CDR1 SNHLY, CDR2 FYNNEI. The CDR3 totals 14 residues. J lost 4 bases, V lost 6 bases, and 6 bases had no gene match. The V call is TRBV2, the J call TRBJ2-7; 10 bases align to TRBD1. This sequence originates from a man aged 35 to 55 who had recovered from COVID-19. Sample: PBMCs or T cells enriched from blood (not recorded which). DNA of the CDR3: TGTGCCAGCAGAGCTCGGGACAGGGGATACGAGCAGTACTTC. It specifies CASRARDRGYEQYF.